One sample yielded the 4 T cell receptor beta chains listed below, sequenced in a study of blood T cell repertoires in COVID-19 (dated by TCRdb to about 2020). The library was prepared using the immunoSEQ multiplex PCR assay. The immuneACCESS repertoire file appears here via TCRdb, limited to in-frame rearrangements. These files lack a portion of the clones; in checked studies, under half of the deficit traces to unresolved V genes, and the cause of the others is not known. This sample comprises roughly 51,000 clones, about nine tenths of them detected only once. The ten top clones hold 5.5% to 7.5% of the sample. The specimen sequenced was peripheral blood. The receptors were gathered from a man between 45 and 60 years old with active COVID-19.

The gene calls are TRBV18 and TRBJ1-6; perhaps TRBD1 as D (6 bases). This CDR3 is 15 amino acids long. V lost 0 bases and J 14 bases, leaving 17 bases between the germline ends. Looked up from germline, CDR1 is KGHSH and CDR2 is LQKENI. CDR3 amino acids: CASSPPSGAGTSLHF. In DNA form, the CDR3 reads TGTGCCAGCTCACCACCTTCAGGGGCTGGGACGTCCCTCCACTTT.

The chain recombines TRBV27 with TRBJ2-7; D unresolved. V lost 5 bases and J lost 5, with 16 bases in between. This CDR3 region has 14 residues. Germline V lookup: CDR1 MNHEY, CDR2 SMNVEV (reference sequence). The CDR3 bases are TGTGCCAGCAGTCCACGGGTGTGGATGGACGAGCAGTACTTC. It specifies CASSPRVWMDEQYF.

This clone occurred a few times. DNA for the CDR3: TGTGCCAGCAGTTACTCGGGGATCCCCGGGAAAGCTTTCTTT. It codes for CASSYSGIPGKAFF. This chain links TRBV6-2 or TRBV6-3 with TRBJ1-1; D unclear. Germline V gene sequence: CDR1 MNHEY, CDR2 SVGEGT. The CDR3 runs 14 residues. V was cut by 0 bases and J by 9 bases, with 14 bases left in between.

The DNA of the CDR3 is TGTGCCAGTAGTATGGACAGGGGGGCACTCTACACAGATACGCAGTATTTT. This translates into CASSMDRGALYTDTQYF. The chain couples TRBV19 to TRBJ2-3; TRBD1 matches 10 bases. V gave up 3 bases and J gave up 2 bases; unmatched junction bases: 8. This CDR3 is built from 17 residues. Germline assignment: CDR1 LNHDA and CDR2 SQIVND (reference sequence).